These 2 T cell receptor beta chains originate from one sample sequenced in a study of T cells in Graves' hyperthyroidism and ophthalmopathy. Amplified TCR beta CDR3 regions came from RNA transcripts. With the HTBI primer set, the TCR CDR3 went through a first round of RT-PCR. MiXCR, applied by TCRdb to the multiplex PCR reads, yields one record per CDR3 protein. The table shows about 640,000 distinct CDR3 sequences, with roughly 20% occurring only once. Input material: blood. Every receptor here comes from a man aged 25 to 40 with Graves' ophthalmopathy.

Concerning this clonotype itself: A read error may explain this, as a much larger clone is one base away. The chain employs TRBV28 and TRBJ2-7; TRBD1 matches 8 bases. The CDR3 spans 14 residues. The V segment lost 5 bases and the J segment 4 bases; nucleotides outside the gene matches: 7. In germline, CDR1 is MDHEN, CDR2 SYDVKM. The CDR3 here is CASSPPTGEYEQYF. The CDR3, as DNA: TGTGCCAGCAGTCCACCGACAGGGGAATACGAGCAGTACTTC.

This clonotype was seen a handful of times. This CDR3 is CASSSFLSYNEQFF. The CDR3 region has the DNA TGTGCCAGCAGCTCTTTTCTTTCCTACAATGAGCAGTTCTTC. The chain carries TRBV11-1 and TRBJ2-1; no reliable D call. Germline-derived CDR1 and CDR2 are SGHAT and FQDESV (reference sequence). This CDR3 is built from 14 residues. With 4 bases removed from V and 1 base from J, the gap between germline ends came to 8 bases.